This T cell receptor beta chain was identified in a study of cytomegalovirus exposure and HLA in healthy donors. From germline, CDR1 is MDHEN and CDR2 SYDVKM. Germline trimming cut 6 bases from V and 3 bases from J; bases unmatched to any gene: 4. The CDR3 length is 14 residues. Use of 60 Vbeta and 13 Jbeta primers characterized the PCR. The data were produced by immunoSEQ multiplex PCR, yet TCRdb's version contains in-frame clones alone and is incomplete. Of about 150,000 clones detected, 80% to 90% appear once; the ten largest clones hold about 2.4%. The receptor was derived from a male donor in good health and CMV-seronegative. The rearrangement joins TRBV28 to TRBJ2-3, with TRBD2 identical over 9 bases. Sequences were obtained from PBMCs. The CDR3 DNA follows: TGTGCCAGCAGGCGGCGGGGGGGTACAGATACGCAGTATTTT. Translated, it gives CASRRRGGTDTQYF.